This T cell receptor (beta chain) is drawn from a study of cytomegalovirus exposure and HLA in healthy donors. About this clone itself: Antigen: not known.

Looked up from germline, CDR1 is SGHRS and CDR2 is YFSETQ. The CDR3 is 16 residues long. V lost 2 bases to trimming and J lost 2 bases; unmatched junction nucleotides: 6. The primer mix had 60 Vbeta and 13 Jbeta primers. TCRdb keeps only in-frame clones here, not all; method: immunoSEQ multiplex PCR. The sample records roughly 100,000 clones, 75% to 90% being singletons. Regarding the study as a whole: Excluded were some V segments that proved indistinguishable, including TRBV6-2 and TRBV6-3.

Sequencing was carried out using PBMCs. The receptor's source is a man between 35 and 55 years old in good health and CMV-seronegative. The gene calls are TRBV5-1 and TRBJ2-7, with 11 bases that match TRBD2. The CDR3 spells CASSFLLAGDPYEQYF. The CDR3 bases are TGCGCCAGCAGCTTTTTACTAGCGGGGGACCCCTACGAGCAGTACTTC.